The 15 T cell receptor beta chains in this list originate from one sample, sequenced in a study of PD-L1 blockade in urothelial cancer. Time point defined: peripheral blood 6 weeks after treatment start. Generated by immunoSEQ multiplex PCR, the TCRdb table keeps only in-frame clones and is missing some. This table holds 83,000 or so clones, over 80% found once. The starting material was PBMCs, obtained around atezolizumab (anti-PD-L1) treatment. These receptors were collected from a man in his 70s with urothelial cancer.

The CDR3 DNA sequence: TGTGCCAGCAGCTTATACTACGAGCAGTACTTC. Protein: CASSLYYEQYF. This chain joins TRBV7-8 and TRBJ2-7; D is unresolved. The CDR3 sequence is 11 residues long. Trimming pared 2 bases from V and 3 bases from J, leaving 2 bases between. Germline lookup yields CDR1 SGHVS and CDR2 FQNEAQ.

There are a few counts of this clone. DNA of the CDR3: TGTGCCAGCAGCGCAGACCGATTGGGGGCGGGCACTGAAGCTTTCTTT. This sequence encodes CASSADRLGAGTEAFF. The chain couples TRBV9 to TRBJ1-1; TRBD1 is a possible D gene (6 bases). Germline assignment: CDR1 SGDLS and CDR2 YYNGEE. The CDR3 is 16 amino acids. Trimming stripped 3 bases from V and 4 bases from J, with 19 bases between.

V gene TRBV6-5 combines with J gene TRBJ2-3; D is unclear. Per germline, CDR1 MNHEY and CDR2 SVGAGI. V lost 6 bases to trimming and J lost 4 bases, with 11 bases between them. The CDR3 is made up of 13 amino acids. The CDR3 spells CASSLSLADTQYF. DNA for the CDR3: TGTGCCAGCAGCCTATCACTTGCAGATACGCAGTATTTT.

This sequence joins TRBV6-4 and TRBJ2-7; D is unclear. This CDR3 is 17 amino acids long. The V gene's germline CDR1 is MRHNA and CDR2 SNTAGT. Trimming removed 6 bases at V and 3 bases at J, with 24 bases between. The CDR3, as DNA: TGTGCCAGCAGACCTACCTTAGACCCCGGGTCTGGCTACGAGCAGTACTTC. This gives the protein CASRPTLDPGSGYEQYF.

The chain is built from TRBV27 and TRBJ2-3; tentatively, D is TRBD1 (6 bases). Trimming removed 3 bases at V and 5 bases at J, with 9 bases between. The CDR3 loop spans 13 amino acids. Germline V gene data show CDR1 as MNHEY and CDR2 as SMNVEV (reference sequence). CDR3 nucleotides: TGTGCCAGCAGTTTTCAGGGGATAGATACGCAGTATTTT. Protein sequence: CASSFQGIDTQYF.

This clone has only one observation. The gene calls are TRBV19 and TRBJ1-1, with 10 nucleotides matching TRBD1. Unmatched junction bases numbered 4, after V lost 1 base and J lost 5 bases. The CDR3 is 15 residues long. CDR1 is LNHDA, CDR2 SQIVND, per germline (reference sequence). CDR3 loop: CASSIGQGASTEAFF. CDR3 coding DNA: TGTGCCAGTAGTATAGGACAGGGGGCTTCAACTGAAGCTTTCTTT.

The genes are TRBV11-2 and TRBJ2-1; D may be TRBD1 (6 bases). This CDR3 region has 14 residues. The V gene lost 5 bases and the J gene lost 5 bases, with 13 bases spanning the gap. Germline-derived CDR1 and CDR2 are SGHAT and FQNNGV. The CDR3 DNA reads as TGTGCCAGCAGCCCGGGGACATCAAACAATGAGCAGTTCTTC. Residues: CASSPGTSNNEQFF.

The chain is built from TRBV18 and TRBJ2-6; a possible D gene is TRBD2 (6 bases). The CDR3 totals 18 residues. Looked up from germline, CDR1 is KGHSH and CDR2 is LQKENI. V was shortened by 7 bases and J by 0 bases, with 19 bases between the two germline ends. This chain's CDR3 is CASLTPGLLPSGANVLTF. CDR3 nucleotide sequence: TGTGCCAGCTTAACCCCGGGACTGCTACCCTCTGGGGCCAACGTCCTGACTTTC.

This rearrangement joins TRBV11-2 to TRBJ2-1; TRBD1 matches 9 bases. V gave up 0 bases and J gave up 5 bases; unmatched junction bases: 2. Germline CDR1 and CDR2: SGHAT and FQNNGV. The CDR3 has 15 residues. The CDR3 reads CASSLDRTGDNEQFF. CDR3 DNA: TGTGCCAGCAGCTTAGACAGGACAGGGGACAATGAGCAGTTCTTC.

CDR3: CASSLGQGSNEKLFF. Written as DNA, the CDR3 is TGTGCCAGCAGCCTGGGACAGGGGAGTAATGAAAAACTGTTTTTT. This chain joins TRBV2 and TRBJ1-4; 10 bases map to TRBD1. CDR1 is SNHLY, CDR2 FYNNEI, per germline. This CDR3 is built from 15 residues. The V and J ends lost 6 bases and 4 bases, in that order; junction bases with no gene match: 5. The full variable domain, completed using reference TRBV2 and TRBJ1-4, is EPEVTQTPSHQVTQMGQEVILRCVPISNHLYFYWYRQILGQKVEFLVSFYNNEISEKSEIFDDQFSVERPDGSNFTLKIRSTKLEDSAMYFCASSLGQGSNEKLFFGSGTQLSVL.

J is TRBJ2-1 and V is TRBV5-1; a possible D gene is TRBD2 (6 bases). This CDR3 has 15 amino acids. CDR1 is SGHRS, CDR2 YFSETQ, per germline. Trimming stripped 4 bases from V and 8 bases from J, with 19 bases between. The CDR3 here is CASSQGLKGSDEQFF. CDR3 coding DNA: TGCGCCAGCAGCCAGGGACTCAAGGGGAGCGATGAGCAGTTCTTC.

The chain links TRBV7-9 to TRBJ1-2, with TRBD1 matching 7 bases. V lost 5 bases, J lost 3 bases, and 15 bases stayed unmatched. Germline V gene sequence: CDR1 SEHNR, CDR2 FQNEAQ (reference sequence). The CDR3 consists of 17 residues. CDR3 bases: TGTGCCAGCAGCCCCTGGGCAGGGGGAGGTATGGACTATGGCTACACCTTC. This sequence encodes CASSPWAGGGMDYGYTF.

J is TRBJ2-1 and V is TRBV19, with 11 bases identical to TRBD2. Germline lookup yields CDR1 LNHDA and CDR2 SQIVND (reference sequence). Trimming removed 5 bases from V and 2 bases from J; junction bases left unmatched: 2. The CDR3 consists of 15 residues. CDR3 bases: TGTGCCAGTAGTCGACTAGCGGGGACCTACAATGAGCAGTTCTTC. Protein: CASSRLAGTYNEQFF.

V is TRBV7-2 and J is TRBJ2-6; D possibly corresponds to TRBD2 (5 bases). From germline, CDR1 is SGHTA and CDR2 FQGNSA. Trimming pared 1 base from V and 2 bases from J, leaving 18 bases between. This CDR3 is 19 amino acids long. CDR3 coding DNA: TGTGCCAGCAGCTTAGTCGGGATTCTGACTTCCCCTGGGGCCAACGTCCTGACTTTC. Protein: CASSLVGILTSPGANVLTF.

This chain connects TRBV11-1 to TRBJ2-3, with 13 bases fitting TRBD2. The CDR3 extends over 18 amino acids. J gave up 4 bases and V 4 bases, and 11 bases lay outside the gene matches. CDR1 and CDR2 (germline): SGHAT, FQDESV (reference sequence). CDR3: CASSSRTGLAGEADTQYF. In DNA form, the CDR3 reads TGTGCCAGCAGCTCCCGAACCGGACTAGCGGGAGAGGCAGATACGCAGTATTTT.